This T cell receptor (beta chain) originates from a study of T cells in Graves' hyperthyroidism and ophthalmopathy. Overall study results and limits: Most thyroid clonotypes with frequency above 0.001 were detected in blood.

CDR1 and CDR2 (germline): MDHEN, SYDVKM. The CDR3 contains 12 residues. The germline V and J ends were trimmed by 3 bases and 5 bases, with 5 bases remaining between them. The CDR3 regions of TCR beta were amplified from RNA transcripts. When the TCR CDR3 underwent first-round RT-PCR, the HTBI primer set was used. TCRdb used MiXCR to reprocess the multiplex PCR reads, holding one entry per CDR3 protein. This table has over 500,000 distinct CDR3 sequences, about 15% appearing once. The table lists this clonotype with many counts. Its antigen is not identified. Each ophthalmopathy patient scored at least 3 on the Clinical Activity Score and at least 4 on NOSPECS grade, with duration under 3 months. The study excluded patients with uncontrolled infection, other autoimmune disease, pregnancy or lactation. The authors took PBMCs from roughly 9.3 ml fresh peripheral blood.

Sequences were obtained from blood. This chain links TRBV28 with TRBJ2-1, with D possibly being TRBD1 or TRBD2 (5 bases each). This sequence originates from a woman aged 25 to 39 with Graves' ophthalmopathy. Here the CDR3 DNA reads TGTGCCAGCAGTTTGGGGGACAATGAGCAGTTCTTC. It is translated as CASSLGDNEQFF.